A single T cell receptor (beta chain) is shown here with its context. The sample originates from a study of blood T cell repertoires in COVID-19. About the research overall: From the United States, Italy and Spain came samples of acute and convalescent COVID-19. Sample material is recorded as cDNA or gDNA derived from T cells, B-cell-depleted T cells, or PBMCs.

Trimming took off 1 base at V and 5 bases at J, with 14 bases between the two ends. The CDR3 consists of 15 residues. Germline assignment: CDR1 MNHNS and CDR2 SASEGT. Per the original methods: Reference gene primers were amplified, and this amplification served to estimate nucleated cell counts. Produced via immunoSEQ multiplex PCR; TCRdb's table is partial and in-frame only. V and J calls and clone size are given by that table; D and trimming were obtained from the DNA. The sample includes approximately 190,000 clones, nearly 90% of them seen just once. The source of this sequence is a man between 60 and 75 years old with active or convalescent COVID-19. The chain combines TRBV6-1 with TRBJ1-1, with a tentative D call TRBD1 (5 bases). Sequenced sample: peripheral blood. The DNA for the CDR3 is TGTGCCAGCAGTGAAGTAGGTCGGGGGGTGACTGAAGCTTTCTTT. Amino acid sequence: CASSEVGRGVTEAFF.